Listed here is a single TCR beta chain. Its antigen remains unknown. The sample belongs to a study of cytomegalovirus exposure and HLA in healthy donors. Study-level findings and limits: Association of roughly 17,000 TCR beta sequences with HLA alleles was found at 0.05 false discovery rate in a later analysis. Previous analysis showed most TCR beta V segments were productive about 90% or about 30% of the time. Evidence from a later analysis indicated that most CMV-associated TCR beta chains looked HLA-restricted.

Use of 60 Vbeta and 13 Jbeta primers characterized the PCR. Sequencing used immunoSEQ multiplex PCR; TCRdb keeps in-frame clones, though not all of them. In the table there are 96,000 or so clones, roughly 74% of which are singletons. The sample comprised PBMCs. The receptor was derived from a female donor in good health and CMV-seropositive.

CDR3 DNA sequence: TGTGCCATCAGTGAGTCCGGGACAGGGAATGAAAAACTGTTTTTT. The encoded protein is CAISESGTGNEKLFF. V is TRBV10-3 and J is TRBJ1-4, with TRBD1 identical over 9 bases. This CDR3 region has 15 residues. Germline CDR1 ENHRY, CDR2 SYGVKD. Unmatched junction bases numbered 1, after V lost 0 bases and J lost 5 bases.